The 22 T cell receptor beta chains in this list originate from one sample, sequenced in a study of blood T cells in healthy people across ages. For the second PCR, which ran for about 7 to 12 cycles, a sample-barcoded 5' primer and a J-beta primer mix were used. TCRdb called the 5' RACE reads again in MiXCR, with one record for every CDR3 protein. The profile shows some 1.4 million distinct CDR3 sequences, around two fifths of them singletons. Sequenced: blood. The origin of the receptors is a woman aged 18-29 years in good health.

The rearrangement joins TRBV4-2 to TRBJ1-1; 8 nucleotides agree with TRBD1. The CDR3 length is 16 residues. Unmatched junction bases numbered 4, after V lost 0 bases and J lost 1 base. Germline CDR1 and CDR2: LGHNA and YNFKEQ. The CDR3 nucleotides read TGTGCCAGCAGCCAAGATCAGGACAGGGAGAACACTGAAGCTTTCTTT. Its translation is CASSQDQDRENTEAFF.

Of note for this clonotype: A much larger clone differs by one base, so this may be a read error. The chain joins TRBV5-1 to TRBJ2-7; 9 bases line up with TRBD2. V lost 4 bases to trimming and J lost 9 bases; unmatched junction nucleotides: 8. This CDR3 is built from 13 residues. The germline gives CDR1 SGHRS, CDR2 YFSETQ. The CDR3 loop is CASSGGLADGQYF. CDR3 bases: TGCGCCAGCAGCGGGGGACTAGCTGACGGGCAGTACTTC.

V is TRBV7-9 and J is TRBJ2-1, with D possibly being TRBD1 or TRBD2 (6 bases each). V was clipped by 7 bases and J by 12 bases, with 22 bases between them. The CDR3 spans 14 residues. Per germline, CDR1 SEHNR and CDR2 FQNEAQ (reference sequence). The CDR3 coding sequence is TGTGCCAGCAAAGGGGGACCATATATCGGGAGGCAGTTCTTC. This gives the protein CASKGGPYIGRQFF.

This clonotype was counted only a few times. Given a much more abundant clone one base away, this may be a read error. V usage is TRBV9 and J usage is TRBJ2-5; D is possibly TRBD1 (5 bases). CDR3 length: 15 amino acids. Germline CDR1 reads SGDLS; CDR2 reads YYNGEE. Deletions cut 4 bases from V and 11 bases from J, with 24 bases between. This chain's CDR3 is CASSTQGNSYNEQYF. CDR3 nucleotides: TGTGCCAGCAGCACGCAGGGAAACTCCTACAATGAGCAGTACTTC.

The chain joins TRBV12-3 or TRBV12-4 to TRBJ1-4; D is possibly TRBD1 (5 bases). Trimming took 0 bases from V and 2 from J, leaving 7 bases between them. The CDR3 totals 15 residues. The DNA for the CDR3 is TGTGCCAGCAGTTTAGCAGGGGTGACTAATGAAAAACTGTTTTTT. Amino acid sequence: CASSLAGVTNEKLFF.

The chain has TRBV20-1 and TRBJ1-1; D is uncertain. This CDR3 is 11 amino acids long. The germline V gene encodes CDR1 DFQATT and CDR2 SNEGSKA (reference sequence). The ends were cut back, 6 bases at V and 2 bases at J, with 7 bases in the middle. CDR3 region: CSAERNTEAFF. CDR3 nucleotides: TGCAGTGCAGAAAGAAACACTGAAGCTTTCTTT.

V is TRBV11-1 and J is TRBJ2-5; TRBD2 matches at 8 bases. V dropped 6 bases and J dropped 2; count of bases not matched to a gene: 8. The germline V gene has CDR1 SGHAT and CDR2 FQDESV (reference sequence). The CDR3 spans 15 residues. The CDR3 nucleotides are TGTGCCAGCAGGTGGGGTAGCGGGGTACAAGAGACCCAGTACTTC. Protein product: CASRWGSGVQETQYF. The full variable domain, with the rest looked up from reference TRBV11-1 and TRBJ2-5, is EAEVAQSPRYKITEKSQAVAFWCDPISGHATLYWYRQILGQGPELLVQFQDESVVDDSQLPKDRFSAERLKGVDSTLKIQPAELGDSAMYLCASRWGSGVQETQYFGPGTRLLVL.

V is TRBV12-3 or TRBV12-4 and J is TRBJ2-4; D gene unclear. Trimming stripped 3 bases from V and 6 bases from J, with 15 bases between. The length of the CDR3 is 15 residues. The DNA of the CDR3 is TGTGCCAGCAGTTTCACGCGGCAAGGTGGAAACATTCAGTACTTC. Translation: CASSFTRQGGNIQYF.

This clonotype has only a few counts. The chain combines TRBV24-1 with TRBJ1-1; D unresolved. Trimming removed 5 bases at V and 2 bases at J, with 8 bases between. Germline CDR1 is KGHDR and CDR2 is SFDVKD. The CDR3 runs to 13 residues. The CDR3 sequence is CATSATDNTEAFF. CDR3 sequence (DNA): TGTGCCACCAGTGCCACGGACAACACTGAAGCTTTCTTT.

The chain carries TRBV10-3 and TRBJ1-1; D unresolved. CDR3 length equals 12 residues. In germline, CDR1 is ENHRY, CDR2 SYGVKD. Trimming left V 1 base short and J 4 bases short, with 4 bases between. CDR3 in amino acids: CAISEWGTEAFF. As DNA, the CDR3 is TGTGCCATCAGTGAGTGGGGCACTGAAGCTTTCTTT.

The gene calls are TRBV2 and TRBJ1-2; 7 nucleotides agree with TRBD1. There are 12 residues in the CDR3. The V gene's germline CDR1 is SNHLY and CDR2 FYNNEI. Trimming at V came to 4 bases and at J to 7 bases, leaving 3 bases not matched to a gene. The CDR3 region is CASSARQGGYTF. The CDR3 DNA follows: TGTGCCAGCAGTGCGAGACAGGGTGGCTACACCTTC.

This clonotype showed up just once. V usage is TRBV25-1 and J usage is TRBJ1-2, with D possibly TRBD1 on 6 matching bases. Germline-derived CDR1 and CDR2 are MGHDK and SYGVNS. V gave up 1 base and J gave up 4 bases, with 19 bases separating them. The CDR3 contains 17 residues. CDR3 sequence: CASSESLLAGVTYGYTF. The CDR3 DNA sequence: TGTGCCAGCAGTGAATCTTTGTTAGCAGGGGTGACCTATGGCTACACCTTC.

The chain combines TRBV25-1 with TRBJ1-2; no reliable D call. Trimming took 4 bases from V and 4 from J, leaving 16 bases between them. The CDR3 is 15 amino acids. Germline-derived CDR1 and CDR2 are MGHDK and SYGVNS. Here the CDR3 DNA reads TGTGCCAGCAGTGGACCATCCGTTAGGAGCTATGGCTACACCTTC. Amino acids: CASSGPSVRSYGYTF.

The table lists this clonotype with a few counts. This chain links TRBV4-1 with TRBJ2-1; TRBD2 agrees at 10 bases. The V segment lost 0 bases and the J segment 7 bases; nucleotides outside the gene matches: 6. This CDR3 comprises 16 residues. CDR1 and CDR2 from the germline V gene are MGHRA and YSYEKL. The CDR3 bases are TGCGCCAGCAGCCAAGAAAGCCTAGCGGGGGTTAATGAGCAGTTCTTC. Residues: CASSQESLAGVNEQFF.

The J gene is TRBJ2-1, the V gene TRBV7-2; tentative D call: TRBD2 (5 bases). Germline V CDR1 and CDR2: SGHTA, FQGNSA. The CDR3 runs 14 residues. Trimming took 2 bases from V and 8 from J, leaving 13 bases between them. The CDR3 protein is CASSLSPSLDEQFF. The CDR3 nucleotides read TGTGCCAGCAGCTTATCCCCTAGCCTCGATGAGCAGTTCTTC. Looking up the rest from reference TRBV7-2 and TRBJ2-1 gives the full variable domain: GAGVSQSPSNKVTEKGKDVELRCDPISGHTALYWYRQSLGQGLEFLIYFQGNSAPDKSGLPSDRFSAERTGGSVSTLTIQRTQQEDSAVYLCASSLSPSLDEQFFGPGTRLTVL.

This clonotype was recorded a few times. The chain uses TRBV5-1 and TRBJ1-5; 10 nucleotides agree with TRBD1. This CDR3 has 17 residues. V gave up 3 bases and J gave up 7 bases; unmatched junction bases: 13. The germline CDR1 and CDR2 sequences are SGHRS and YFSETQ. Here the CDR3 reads CASSCLRDRGVRQPQHF. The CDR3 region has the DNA TGCGCCAGCAGCTGCCTCCGGGACAGGGGTGTAAGGCAGCCCCAGCATTTT. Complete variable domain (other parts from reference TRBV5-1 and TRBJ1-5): KAGVTQTPRYLIKTRGQQVTLSCSPISGHRSVSWYQQTPGQGLQFLFEYFSETQRNKGNFPGRFSGRQFSNSRSEMNVSTLELGDSALYLCASSCLRDRGVRQPQHFGDGTRLSIL.

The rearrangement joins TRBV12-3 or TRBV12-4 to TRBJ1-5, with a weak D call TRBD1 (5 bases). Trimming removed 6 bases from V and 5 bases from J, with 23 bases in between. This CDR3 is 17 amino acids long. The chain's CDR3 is CASSPQGAVTGDQPQHF. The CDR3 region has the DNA TGTGCCAGCAGCCCCCAAGGGGCCGTTACTGGGGATCAGCCCCAGCATTTT.

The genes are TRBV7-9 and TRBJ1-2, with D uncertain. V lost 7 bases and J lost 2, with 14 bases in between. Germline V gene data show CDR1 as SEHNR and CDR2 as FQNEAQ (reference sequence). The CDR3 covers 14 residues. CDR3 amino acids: CASILMGGNYGYTF. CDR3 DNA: TGTGCCAGCATCCTCATGGGAGGGAACTATGGCTACACCTTC.

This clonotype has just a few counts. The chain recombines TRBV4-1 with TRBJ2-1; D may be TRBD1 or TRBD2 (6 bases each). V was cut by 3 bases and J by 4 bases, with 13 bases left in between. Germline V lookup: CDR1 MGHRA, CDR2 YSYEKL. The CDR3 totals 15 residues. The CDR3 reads CASSHEGGGYNEQFF. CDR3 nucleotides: TGCGCCAGCAGCCACGAGGGGGGCGGATACAATGAGCAGTTCTTC.

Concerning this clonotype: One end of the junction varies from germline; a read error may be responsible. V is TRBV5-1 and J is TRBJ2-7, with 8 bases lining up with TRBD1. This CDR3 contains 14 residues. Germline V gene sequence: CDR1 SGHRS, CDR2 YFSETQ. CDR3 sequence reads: CTSSESDRVGEQYF. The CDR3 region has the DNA TGCACCAGCAGCGAATCGGACAGGGTTGGCGAGCAGTACTTC.

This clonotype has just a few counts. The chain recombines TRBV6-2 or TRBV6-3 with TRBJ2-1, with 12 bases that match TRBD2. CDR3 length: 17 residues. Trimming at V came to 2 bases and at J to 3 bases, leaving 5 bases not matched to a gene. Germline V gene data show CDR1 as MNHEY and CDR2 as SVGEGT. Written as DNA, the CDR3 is TGTGCCAGCAGTTACGTAGGACTAGCGGGGTTCTACAATGAGCAGTTCTTC. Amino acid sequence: CASSYVGLAGFYNEQFF.

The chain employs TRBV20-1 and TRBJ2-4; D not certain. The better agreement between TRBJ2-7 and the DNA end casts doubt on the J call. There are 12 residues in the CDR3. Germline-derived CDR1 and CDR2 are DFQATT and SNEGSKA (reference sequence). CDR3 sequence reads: CSARWSGDEQYF. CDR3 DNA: TGCAGTGCTAGATGGTCTGGGGACGAGCAGTACTTC.